A selection of T cell receptor beta chains follows, all from one sample in a study of shared clonotypes between healthy human individuals. Clones were read by immunoSEQ multiplex PCR, and TCRdb kept only the in-frame ones, dropping some. The sample holds some 480,000 clones; 70% to 85% are singletons and the top ten take 10% to 15%. What was sequenced was PBMCs. The receptors stem from a woman between 40 and 50 years old in good health. Some clones in this sample may be carry-over from other donors' samples. Each CDR3 is given with its conserved first and last residue. A D gene is named only where the DNA matches it firmly. Not every row has a clone size; where given, it reads once, few, many or a size class.

abundance: NA
j_gene: TRBJ2-5
d_gene: NA
len: 13
v_gene: TRBV4-2
CDR3nt: TGTGCCAGCAGCCAAGCAGGGGTAGAGACCCAGTACTTC
CDR3aa: CASSQAGVETQYF

abundance: once
j_gene: TRBJ1-3
d_gene: TRBD1
len: 14
v_gene: TRBV30
CDR3nt: TGTGCCTGTCCTGACAGGGTCAATGGAAACACCATATATTTT
CDR3aa: CACPDRVNGNTIYF

abundance: NA
j_gene: TRBJ1-2
d_gene: NA
len: 12
v_gene: TRBV5-6
CDR3nt: TGTGCCAGCAGCTCTGGAACTTACGGCTACACCTTC
CDR3aa: CASSSGTYGYTF

abundance: NA
j_gene: TRBJ2-3
d_gene: NA
len: 12
v_gene: TRBV7-9
CDR3nt: TGTGCCAGCACCCCGGGGTCCGATACGCAGTATTTT
CDR3aa: CASTPGSDTQYF

abundance: many
j_gene: TRBJ2-7
d_gene: NA
len: 13
v_gene: TRBV30
CDR3nt: TGTGCCTGGAGTGTCCCGGAGGCCTACGAGCAGTACTTC
CDR3aa: CAWSVPEAYEQYF

abundance: many
j_gene: TRBJ2-7
d_gene: NA
len: 13
v_gene: TRBV10-1
CDR3nt: TGCGCCAGCAGCGGTGGACTACGGGGTGAGCAGTACTTC
CDR3aa: CASSGGLRGEQYF

abundance: NA
j_gene: TRBJ2-1
d_gene: TRBD2
len: 16
v_gene: TRBV4-1
CDR3nt: TGCGCCAGCAGCCAAGTTGGTCTAGCGGTTTACAATGAGCAGTTCTTC
CDR3aa: CASSQVGLAVYNEQFF

abundance: NA
j_gene: TRBJ2-2
d_gene: TRBD1
len: 14
v_gene: TRBV28
CDR3nt: TGTGCCAGCAGCCCGGGACAGCTGAAAACGGAGCTGTTTTTT
CDR3aa: CASSPGQLKTELFF

abundance: NA
j_gene: TRBJ2-3
d_gene: TRBD2
len: 14
v_gene: TRBV10-2
CDR3nt: TGCGCCAGCAGTGGACTAGCGGGCACAGATACGCAGTATTTT
CDR3aa: CASSGLAGTDTQYF

abundance: NA
j_gene: TRBJ1-1
d_gene: NA
len: 13
v_gene: TRBV28
CDR3nt: TGTGCCAGCAGTTTGGCCAGGGAGACTGAAGCTTTCTTT
CDR3aa: CASSLARETEAFF

abundance: once
j_gene: TRBJ2-7
d_gene: NA
len: 14
v_gene: TRBV5-6
CDR3nt: TGTGCCAGCAGCTTGGAACTAGCAAGCGACGAGCAGTACTTC
CDR3aa: CASSLELASDEQYF

abundance: NA
j_gene: TRBJ2-7
d_gene: TRBD1
len: 11
v_gene: TRBV30
CDR3nt: TGTGCCTGGAGCCCGATGGACAGGATGTACTTC
CDR3aa: CAWSPMDRMYF

abundance: NA
j_gene: TRBJ2-2
d_gene: NA
len: 14
v_gene: TRBV7-6
CDR3nt: TGTGCCAGCAGCTTAGCCTTGAACACCGGGGAGCTGTTTTTT
CDR3aa: CASSLALNTGELFF

abundance: once
j_gene: TRBJ1-1
d_gene: NA
len: 15
v_gene: TRBV19
CDR3nt: TGTGCCAGTAGTACCCAAACAGGGCCCTACACTGAAGCTTTCTTT
CDR3aa: CASSTQTGPYTEAFF

abundance: few
j_gene: TRBJ2-2
d_gene: TRBD1
len: 15
v_gene: TRBV19
CDR3nt: TGTGCCAGTAGTATCTGGAGACAGGGTCCCGGGGAGCTGTTTTTT
CDR3aa: CASSIWRQGPGELFF

abundance: NA
j_gene: TRBJ1-2
d_gene: TRBD1
len: 16
v_gene: TRBV18
CDR3nt: TGTGCCAGCTCACCAAAAAAACCAGACAGGGGAGATGGCTACACCTTC
CDR3aa: CASSPKKPDRGDGYTF

abundance: NA
j_gene: TRBJ1-1
d_gene: NA
len: 15
v_gene: TRBV18
CDR3nt: TGTGCCAGCTCACCTAGACAGCTACTGAACACTGAAGCTTTCTTT
CDR3aa: CASSPRQLLNTEAFF

abundance: NA
j_gene: TRBJ2-5
d_gene: TRBD1
len: 16
v_gene: TRBV7-2
CDR3nt: TGTGCCAGCAGCTTCCAGGGGACAGGGCGTCAAGAGACCCAGTACTTC
CDR3aa: CASSFQGTGRQETQYF

abundance: once
j_gene: TRBJ2-7
d_gene: TRBD2
len: 16
v_gene: TRBV19
CDR3nt: TGTGCCAGTAGTATCGGACTAGCGGGAGTAGGCCACGAGCAGTACTTC
CDR3aa: CASSIGLAGVGHEQYF

abundance: NA
j_gene: TRBJ1-1
d_gene: NA
len: 17
v_gene: TRBV9
CDR3nt: TGTGCCAGCAGCGTAGCTGTGGCAGGCGTTGGGGACACTGAAGCTTTCTTT
CDR3aa: CASSVAVAGVGDTEAFF

abundance: medium-sized
j_gene: TRBJ2-7
d_gene: NA
len: 16
v_gene: TRBV7-2
CDR3nt: TGTGCCAGCAGCTTAATTTCGGGCGGCCCTTTTTACGAGCAGTACTTC
CDR3aa: CASSLISGGPFYEQYF

abundance: NA
j_gene: TRBJ2-5
d_gene: NA
len: 13
v_gene: TRBV19
CDR3nt: TGTGCCAGTAGCGGTGGCAGGGAGGTGACCCAGTACTTC
CDR3aa: CASSGGREVTQYF

abundance: few
j_gene: TRBJ1-5
d_gene: NA
len: 14
v_gene: TRBV18
CDR3nt: TGTGCCAGCTCACCCCAACCCCAGGGTCAGCCCCAGCATTTT
CDR3aa: CASSPQPQGQPQHF

abundance: NA
j_gene: TRBJ1-4
d_gene: NA
len: 15
v_gene: TRBV7-9
CDR3nt: TGTGCCAGCAGCCATCAGGGGATCCCTAATGAAAAACTGTTTTTT
CDR3aa: CASSHQGIPNEKLFF

abundance: NA
j_gene: TRBJ1-1
d_gene: TRBD1
len: 12
v_gene: TRBV6-6
CDR3nt: TGTGCCAGCAGCCGGGACAGATTTGAAGCTTTCTTT
CDR3aa: CASSRDRFEAFF

abundance: NA
j_gene: TRBJ2-7
d_gene: NA
len: 14
v_gene: TRBV11-2
CDR3nt: TGTGCCAGCAGCTTAAGTCCTCCATTCGAAGAGCAGTACTTC
CDR3aa: CASSLSPPFEEQYF

abundance: NA
j_gene: TRBJ2-1
d_gene: NA
len: 12
v_gene: TRBV10-3
CDR3nt: TGTGCCATCAGTGATAGTCGGGGTGAGCAGTTCTTC
CDR3aa: CAISDSRGEQFF

abundance: once
j_gene: TRBJ2-7
d_gene: TRBD2
len: 14
v_gene: TRBV4-2
CDR3nt: TGTGCCAGCAGCCAGTCAGCGGGAGTCTACGAGCAGTACTTC
CDR3aa: CASSQSAGVYEQYF

abundance: few
j_gene: TRBJ2-2
d_gene: NA
len: 14
v_gene: TRBV5-6
CDR3nt: TGTGCCAGCAGCCCAATACAGAACACCGGGGAGCTGTTTTTT
CDR3aa: CASSPIQNTGELFF

abundance: NA
j_gene: TRBJ2-3
d_gene: NA
len: 11
v_gene: TRBV10-1
CDR3nt: TGCGCCAGTTTAGTGACAGATACGCAGTATTTT
CDR3aa: CASLVTDTQYF

abundance: NA
j_gene: TRBJ2-5
d_gene: TRBD2
len: 16
v_gene: TRBV7-3
CDR3nt: TGTGCCAGCAGCCCGGCTGGACTAGCGGAACAAGAGACCCAGTACTTC
CDR3aa: CASSPAGLAEQETQYF

abundance: NA
j_gene: TRBJ2-7
d_gene: NA
len: 14
v_gene: TRBV11-2
CDR3nt: TGTGCCAGCAGCTTAAACCCGATCTCCTACGAGCAGTACTTC
CDR3aa: CASSLNPISYEQYF

abundance: NA
j_gene: TRBJ2-1
d_gene: TRBD2
len: 15
v_gene: TRBV29-1
CDR3nt: TGCAGCGTCAGATCGGGGACTAGCGGTTACAATGAGCAGTTCTTC
CDR3aa: CSVRSGTSGYNEQFF

abundance: NA
j_gene: TRBJ2-7
d_gene: TRBD2
len: 17
v_gene: TRBV7-6
CDR3nt: TGTGCCAGCAGCTTAGACGCGGTCCTAGCGGGAGCGAGTGAGCAGTACTTC
CDR3aa: CASSLDAVLAGASEQYF

abundance: NA
j_gene: TRBJ2-3
d_gene: TRBD2
len: 16
v_gene: TRBV5-1
CDR3nt: TGCGCCAGCAGCTTTGATAGCGGGAGGGTCACAGATACGCAGTATTTT
CDR3aa: CASSFDSGRVTDTQYF

abundance: NA
j_gene: TRBJ2-3
d_gene: NA
len: 11
v_gene: TRBV10-3
CDR3nt: TGTGCCATCAGTGTCACAGATACGCAGTATTTT
CDR3aa: CAISVTDTQYF

abundance: NA
j_gene: TRBJ2-6
d_gene: NA
len: 17
v_gene: TRBV7-3
CDR3nt: TGTGCCAGCAGCTTAGGGCCGGCCCAAGCTGGGGCCAACGTCCTGACTTTC
CDR3aa: CASSLGPAQAGANVLTF

abundance: NA
j_gene: TRBJ1-2
d_gene: NA
len: 15
v_gene: TRBV30
CDR3nt: TGTGCCTGGAGCGCGTACCGTCCAGGGAATTATGGCTACACCTTC
CDR3aa: CAWSAYRPGNYGYTF

abundance: many
j_gene: TRBJ2-7
d_gene: NA
len: 15
v_gene: TRBV28
CDR3nt: TGTGCCAGCAGTCGGATGGGCCAGCATCCCTACGAGCAGTACTTC
CDR3aa: CASSRMGQHPYEQYF

abundance: NA
j_gene: TRBJ1-1
d_gene: NA
len: 12
v_gene: TRBV7-2
CDR3nt: TGTGCCAGCAGCTTATGGTATGAGGAGGCTTTCTTT
CDR3aa: CASSLWYEEAFF

abundance: NA
j_gene: TRBJ2-1
d_gene: TRBD1
len: 15
v_gene: TRBV5-4
CDR3nt: TGTGCCAGCACCCGGGACAGGGGTCACTACAATGAGCAGTTCTTC
CDR3aa: CASTRDRGHYNEQFF

abundance: NA
j_gene: TRBJ2-5
d_gene: TRBD1
len: 16
v_gene: TRBV5-1
CDR3nt: TGCGCCAGCAGCTCGCCTGGACAGGGGGCCGGGAAGACCCAGTACTTC
CDR3aa: CASSSPGQGAGKTQYF

abundance: NA
j_gene: TRBJ2-3
d_gene: NA
len: 12
v_gene: TRBV7-6
CDR3nt: TGTGCCAGCAGCTTGTGGGCAGATACGCAGTATTTT
CDR3aa: CASSLWADTQYF

abundance: many
j_gene: TRBJ1-2
d_gene: NA
len: 12
v_gene: TRBV28
CDR3nt: TGTGCCAGCAGTTGGTTTAACTATGGCTACACCTTC
CDR3aa: CASSWFNYGYTF

abundance: NA
j_gene: TRBJ1-2
d_gene: NA
len: 14
v_gene: TRBV23-1
CDR3nt: TGCGCCAGCAGTCAACACCGGCCCGACTATGGCTACACCTTC
CDR3aa: CASSQHRPDYGYTF

abundance: NA
j_gene: TRBJ1-2
d_gene: NA
len: 14
v_gene: TRBV9
CDR3nt: TGTGCCAGCAGCGTCACAGGGAGTTCGTATGGCTACACCTTC
CDR3aa: CASSVTGSSYGYTF

abundance: NA
j_gene: TRBJ2-1
d_gene: TRBD2
len: 14
v_gene: TRBV11-3
CDR3nt: TGTGCCAGCAGCTTATTAGCGGGAGCTGGTGAGCAGTTCTTC
CDR3aa: CASSLLAGAGEQFF

abundance: once
j_gene: TRBJ2-5
d_gene: NA
len: 15
v_gene: TRBV5-4
CDR3nt: TGTGCCAGCAGCTTGAGCAGGGTGTACCAAGAGACCCAGTACTTC
CDR3aa: CASSLSRVYQETQYF

abundance: NA
j_gene: TRBJ1-4
d_gene: TRBD1
len: 12
v_gene: TRBV10-3
CDR3nt: TGTGCCGCCGGGACAGCGGGGGAAAAACTGTTTTTT
CDR3aa: CAAGTAGEKLFF

abundance: NA
j_gene: TRBJ2-1
d_gene: NA
len: 13
v_gene: TRBV11-3
CDR3nt: TGTGCCAGCAGCGCGGAACTAGTTACTGAGCAGTTCTTC
CDR3aa: CASSAELVTEQFF